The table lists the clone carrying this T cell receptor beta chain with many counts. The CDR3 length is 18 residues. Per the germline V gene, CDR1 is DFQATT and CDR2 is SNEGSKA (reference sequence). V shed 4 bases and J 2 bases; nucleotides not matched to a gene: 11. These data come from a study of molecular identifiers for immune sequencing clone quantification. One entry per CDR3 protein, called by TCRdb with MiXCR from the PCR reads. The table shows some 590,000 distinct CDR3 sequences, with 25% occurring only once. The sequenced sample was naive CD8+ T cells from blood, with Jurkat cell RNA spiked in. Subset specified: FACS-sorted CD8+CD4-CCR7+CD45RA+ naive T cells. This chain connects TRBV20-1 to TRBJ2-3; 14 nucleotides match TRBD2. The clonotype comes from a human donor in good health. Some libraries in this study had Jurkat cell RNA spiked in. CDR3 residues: CSAISGTSGSEHTDTQYF. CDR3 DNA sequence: TGCAGTGCTATTTCCGGGACTAGCGGGAGCGAGCACACAGATACGCAGTATTTT.